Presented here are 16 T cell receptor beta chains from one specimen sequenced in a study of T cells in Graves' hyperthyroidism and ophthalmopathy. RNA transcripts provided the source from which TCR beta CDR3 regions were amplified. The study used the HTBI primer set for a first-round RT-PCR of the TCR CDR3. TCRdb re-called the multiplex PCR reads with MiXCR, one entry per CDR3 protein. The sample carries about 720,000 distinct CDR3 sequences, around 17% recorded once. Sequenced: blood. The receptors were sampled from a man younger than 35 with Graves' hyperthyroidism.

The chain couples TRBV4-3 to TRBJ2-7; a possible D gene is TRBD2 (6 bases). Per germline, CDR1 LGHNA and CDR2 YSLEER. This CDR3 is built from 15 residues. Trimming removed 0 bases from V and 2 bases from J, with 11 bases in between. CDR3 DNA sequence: TGCGCCAGCAGCCAAGAGAACCGCGGGGCCTACGAGCAGTACTTC. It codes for CASSQENRGAYEQYF.

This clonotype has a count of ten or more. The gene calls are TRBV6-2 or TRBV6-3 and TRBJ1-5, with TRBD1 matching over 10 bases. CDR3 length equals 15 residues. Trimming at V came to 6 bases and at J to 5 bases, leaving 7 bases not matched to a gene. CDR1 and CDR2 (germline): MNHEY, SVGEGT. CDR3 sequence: CASRAGTGVHQPQHF. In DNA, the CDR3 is TGTGCCAGCAGAGCCGGGACAGGGGTCCATCAGCCCCAGCATTTT.

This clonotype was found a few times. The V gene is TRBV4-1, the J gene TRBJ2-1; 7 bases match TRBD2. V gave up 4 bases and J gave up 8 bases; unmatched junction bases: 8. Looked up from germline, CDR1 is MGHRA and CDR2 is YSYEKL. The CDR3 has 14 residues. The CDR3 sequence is CASSRDYMGDEQFF. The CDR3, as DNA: TGCGCCAGCAGCCGGGACTACATGGGCGATGAGCAGTTCTTC.

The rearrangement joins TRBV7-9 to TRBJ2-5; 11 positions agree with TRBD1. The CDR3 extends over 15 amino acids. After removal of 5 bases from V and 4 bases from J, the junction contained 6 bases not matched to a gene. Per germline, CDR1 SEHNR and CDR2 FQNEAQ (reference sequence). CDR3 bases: TGTGCCAGCAGCAGTCGGACAGGGGGCCGAGAGACCCAGTACTTC. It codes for CASSSRTGGRETQYF.

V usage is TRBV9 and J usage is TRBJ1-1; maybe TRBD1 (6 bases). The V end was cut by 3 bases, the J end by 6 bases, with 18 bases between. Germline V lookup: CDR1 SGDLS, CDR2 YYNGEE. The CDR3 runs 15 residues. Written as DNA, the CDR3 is TGTGCCAGCAGCGGTAGCGGACAGAAAATCGCTGAAGCTTTCTTT. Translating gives CASSGSGQKIAEAFF. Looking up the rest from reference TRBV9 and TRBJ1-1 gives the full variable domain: DSGVTQTPKHLITATGQRVTLRCSPRSGDLSVYWYQQSLDQGLQFLIQYYNGEERAKGNILERFSAQQFPDLHSELNLSSLELGDSALYFCASSGSGQKIAEAFFGQGTRLTVV.

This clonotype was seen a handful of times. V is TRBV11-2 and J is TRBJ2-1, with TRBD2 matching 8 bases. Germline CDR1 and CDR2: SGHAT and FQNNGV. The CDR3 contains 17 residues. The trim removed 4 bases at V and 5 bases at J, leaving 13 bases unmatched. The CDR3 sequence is CASSSGLGEIYNNEQFF. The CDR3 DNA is TGTGCCAGCAGCTCGGGACTAGGCGAAATCTATAACAATGAGCAGTTCTTC.

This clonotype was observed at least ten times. The CDR3 DNA sequence: TGTGCCAGCATAGAACAGGGGGCCGGGGAGCTGTTTTTT. Translated: CASIEQGAGELFF. The chain employs TRBV28 and TRBJ2-2; 8 nucleotides align to TRBD1. V lost 7 bases, J lost 6 bases, and 4 bases stayed unmatched. Looked up from germline, CDR1 is MDHEN and CDR2 is SYDVKM. The CDR3 totals 13 residues.

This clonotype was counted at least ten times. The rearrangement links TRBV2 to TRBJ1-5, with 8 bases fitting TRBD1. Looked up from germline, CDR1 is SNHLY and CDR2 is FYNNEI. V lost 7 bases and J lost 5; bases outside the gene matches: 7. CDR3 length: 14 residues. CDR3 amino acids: CASILDRADQPQHF. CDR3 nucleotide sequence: TGTGCCAGCATTCTGGACAGGGCGGATCAGCCCCAGCATTTT.

As DNA, the CDR3 is TGCGCCAGCAGCCAATTCTCTGGGGCCAACGTCCTGACTTTC. Protein: CASSQFSGANVLTF. V usage is TRBV4-1 and J usage is TRBJ2-6; D is unresolved. Trimming took off 2 bases at V and 0 bases at J, with 2 bases between the two ends. Germline-derived CDR1 and CDR2 are MGHRA and YSYEKL. The CDR3 is 14 residues long.

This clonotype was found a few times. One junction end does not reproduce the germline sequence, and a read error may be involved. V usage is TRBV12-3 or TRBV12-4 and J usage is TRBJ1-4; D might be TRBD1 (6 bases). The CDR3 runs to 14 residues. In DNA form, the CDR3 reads TGTGCCAGCAGCTTAGATGGACAGACTGAAAAACTGTTTTTT. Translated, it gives CASSLDGQTEKLFF.

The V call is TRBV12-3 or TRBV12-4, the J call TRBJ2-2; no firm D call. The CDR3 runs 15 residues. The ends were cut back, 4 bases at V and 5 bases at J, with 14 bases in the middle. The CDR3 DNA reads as TGTGCCAGCAGTTCATCTCTACCCCAAACCGGGGAGCTGTTTTTT. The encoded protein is CASSSSLPQTGELFF.

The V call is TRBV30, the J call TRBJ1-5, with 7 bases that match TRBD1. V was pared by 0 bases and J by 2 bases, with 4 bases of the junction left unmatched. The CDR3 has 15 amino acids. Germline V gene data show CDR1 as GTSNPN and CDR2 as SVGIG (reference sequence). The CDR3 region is CAWSVTGTGNQPQHF. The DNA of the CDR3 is TGTGCCTGGAGTGTAACCGGGACAGGCAATCAGCCCCAGCATTTT.

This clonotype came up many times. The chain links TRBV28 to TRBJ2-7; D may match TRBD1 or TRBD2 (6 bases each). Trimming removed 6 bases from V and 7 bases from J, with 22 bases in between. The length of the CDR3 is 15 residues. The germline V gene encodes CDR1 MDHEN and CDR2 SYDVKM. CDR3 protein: CASSHPGDSYREQYF. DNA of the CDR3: TGTGCCAGCAGCCACCCAGGGGACTCCTACCGGGAGCAGTACTTC.

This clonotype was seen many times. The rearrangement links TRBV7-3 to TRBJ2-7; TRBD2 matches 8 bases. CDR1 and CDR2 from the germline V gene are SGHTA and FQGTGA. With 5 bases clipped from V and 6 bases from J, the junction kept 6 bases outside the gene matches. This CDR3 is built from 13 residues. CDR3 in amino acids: CASSIKRESEQYF. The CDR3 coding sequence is TGTGCCAGCAGCATCAAGCGGGAGAGCGAGCAGTACTTC.

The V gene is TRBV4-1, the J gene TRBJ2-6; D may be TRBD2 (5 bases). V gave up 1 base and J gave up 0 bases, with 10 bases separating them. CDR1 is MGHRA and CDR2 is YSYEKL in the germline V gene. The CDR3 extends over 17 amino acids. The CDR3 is CASSQGAGRSGANVLTF. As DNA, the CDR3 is TGCGCCAGCAGCCAAGGGGCGGGCCGCTCTGGGGCCAACGTCCTGACTTTC.

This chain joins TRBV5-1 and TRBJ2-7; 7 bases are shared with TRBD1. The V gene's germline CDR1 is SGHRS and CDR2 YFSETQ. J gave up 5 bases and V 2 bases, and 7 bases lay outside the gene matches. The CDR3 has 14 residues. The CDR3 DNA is TGCGCCAGCAGCTTTGGACAGGCGTTACACGAGCAGTACTTC. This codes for CASSFGQALHEQYF. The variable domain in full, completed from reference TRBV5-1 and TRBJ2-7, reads KAGVTQTPRYLIKTRGQQVTLSCSPISGHRSVSWYQQTPGQGLQFLFEYFSETQRNKGNFPGRFSGRQFSNSRSEMNVSTLELGDSALYLCASSFGQALHEQYFGPGTRLTVT.